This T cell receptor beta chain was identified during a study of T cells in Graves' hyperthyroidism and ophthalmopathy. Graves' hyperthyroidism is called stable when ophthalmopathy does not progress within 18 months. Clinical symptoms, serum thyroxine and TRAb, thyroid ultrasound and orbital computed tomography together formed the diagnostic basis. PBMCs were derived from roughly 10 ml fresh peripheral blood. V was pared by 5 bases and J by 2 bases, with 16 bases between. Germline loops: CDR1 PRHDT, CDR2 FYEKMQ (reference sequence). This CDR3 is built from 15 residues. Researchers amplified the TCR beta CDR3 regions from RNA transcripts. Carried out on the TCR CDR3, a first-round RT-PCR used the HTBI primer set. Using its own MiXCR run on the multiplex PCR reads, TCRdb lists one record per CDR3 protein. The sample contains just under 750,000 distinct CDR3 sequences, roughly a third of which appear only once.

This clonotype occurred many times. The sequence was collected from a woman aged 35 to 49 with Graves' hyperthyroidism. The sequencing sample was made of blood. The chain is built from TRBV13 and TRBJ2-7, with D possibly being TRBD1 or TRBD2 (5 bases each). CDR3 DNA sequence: TGTGCCAGCAGCCCCCGGGACGGGGCCACCTACGAGCAGTACTTC. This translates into CASSPRDGATYEQYF.